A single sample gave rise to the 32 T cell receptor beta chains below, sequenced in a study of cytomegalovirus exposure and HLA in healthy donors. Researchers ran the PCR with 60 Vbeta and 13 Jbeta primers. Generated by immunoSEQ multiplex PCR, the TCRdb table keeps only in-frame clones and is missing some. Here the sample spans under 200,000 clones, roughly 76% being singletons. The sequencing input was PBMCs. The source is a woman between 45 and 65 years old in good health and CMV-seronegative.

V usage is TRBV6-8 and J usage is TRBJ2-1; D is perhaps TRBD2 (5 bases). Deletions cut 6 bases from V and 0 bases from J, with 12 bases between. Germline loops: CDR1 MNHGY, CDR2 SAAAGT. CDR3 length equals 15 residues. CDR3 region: CASSPRGSSYNEQFF. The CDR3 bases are TGTGCCAGCAGCCCACGGGGTAGCTCCTACAATGAGCAGTTCTTC.

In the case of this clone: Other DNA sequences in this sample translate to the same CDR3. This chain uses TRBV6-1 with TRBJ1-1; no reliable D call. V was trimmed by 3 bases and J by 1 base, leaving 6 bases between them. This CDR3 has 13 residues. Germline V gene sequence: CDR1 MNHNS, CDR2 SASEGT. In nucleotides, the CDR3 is TGTGCCAGCAGTGATAGAGGGAACACTGAAGCTTTCTTT. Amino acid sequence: CASSDRGNTEAFF.

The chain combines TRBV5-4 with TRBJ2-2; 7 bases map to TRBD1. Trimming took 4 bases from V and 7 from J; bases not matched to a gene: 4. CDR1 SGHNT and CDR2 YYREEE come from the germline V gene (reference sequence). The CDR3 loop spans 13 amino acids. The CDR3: CASSRQGGGELFF. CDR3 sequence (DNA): TGTGCCAGCAGCCGACAGGGCGGCGGGGAGCTGTTTTTT.

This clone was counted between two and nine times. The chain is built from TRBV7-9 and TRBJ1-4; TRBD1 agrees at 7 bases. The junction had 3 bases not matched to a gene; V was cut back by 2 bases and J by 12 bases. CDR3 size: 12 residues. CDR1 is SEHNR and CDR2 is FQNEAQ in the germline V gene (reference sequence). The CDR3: CASSLQGVELFF. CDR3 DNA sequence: TGTGCCAGCAGCTTACAGGGGGTTGAACTGTTTTTT.

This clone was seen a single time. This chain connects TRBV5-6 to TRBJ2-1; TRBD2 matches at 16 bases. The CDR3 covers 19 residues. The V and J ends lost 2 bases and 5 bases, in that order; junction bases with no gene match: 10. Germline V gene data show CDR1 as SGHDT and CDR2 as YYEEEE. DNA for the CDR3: TGTGCCAGCAGCTTCCCCTCCGGGACTAGCGGGGGGGCAAACAATGAGCAGTTCTTC. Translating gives CASSFPSGTSGGANNEQFF. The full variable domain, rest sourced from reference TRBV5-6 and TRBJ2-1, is DAGVTQSPTHLIKTRGQQVTLRCSPKSGHDTVSWYQQALGQGPQFIFQYYEEEERQRGNFPDRFSGHQFPNYSSELNVNALLLGDSALYLCASSFPSGTSGGANNEQFFGPGTRLTVL.

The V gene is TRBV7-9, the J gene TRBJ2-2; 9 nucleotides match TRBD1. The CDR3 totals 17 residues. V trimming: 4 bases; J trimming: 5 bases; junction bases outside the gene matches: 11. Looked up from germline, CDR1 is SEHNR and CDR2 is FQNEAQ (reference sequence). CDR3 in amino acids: CASSSSPGQGFTGELFF. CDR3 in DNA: TGTGCCAGCAGCTCTTCCCCGGGACAGGGTTTTACCGGGGAGCTGTTTTTT.

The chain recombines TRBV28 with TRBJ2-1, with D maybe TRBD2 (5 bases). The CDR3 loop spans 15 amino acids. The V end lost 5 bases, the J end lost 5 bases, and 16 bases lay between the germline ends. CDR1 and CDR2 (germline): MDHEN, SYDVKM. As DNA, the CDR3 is TGTGCCAGCAGTCCCTCTGGGCTAGCCGACAATGAGCAGTTCTTC. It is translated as CASSPSGLADNEQFF.

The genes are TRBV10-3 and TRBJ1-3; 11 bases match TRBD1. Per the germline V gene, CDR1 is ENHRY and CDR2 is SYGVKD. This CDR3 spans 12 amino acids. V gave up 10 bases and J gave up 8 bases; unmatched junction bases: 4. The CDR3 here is CATGTGGDTIYF. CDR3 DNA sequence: TGTGCCACCGGGACAGGGGGAGACACCATATATTTT.

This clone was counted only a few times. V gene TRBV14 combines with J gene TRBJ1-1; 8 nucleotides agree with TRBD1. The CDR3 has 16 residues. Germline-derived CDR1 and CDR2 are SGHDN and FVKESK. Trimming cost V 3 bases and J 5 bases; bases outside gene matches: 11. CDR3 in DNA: TGTGCCAGCAGCCAGGAGTGGACAGGGCGGGGAACTGAAGCTTTCTTT. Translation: CASSQEWTGRGTEAFF.

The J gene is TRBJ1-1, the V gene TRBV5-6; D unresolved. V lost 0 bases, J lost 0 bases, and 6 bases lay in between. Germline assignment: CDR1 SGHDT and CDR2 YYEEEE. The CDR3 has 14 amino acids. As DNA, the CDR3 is TGTGCCAGCAGCTTGGCGGCGGTGAACACTGAAGCTTTCTTT. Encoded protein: CASSLAAVNTEAFF.

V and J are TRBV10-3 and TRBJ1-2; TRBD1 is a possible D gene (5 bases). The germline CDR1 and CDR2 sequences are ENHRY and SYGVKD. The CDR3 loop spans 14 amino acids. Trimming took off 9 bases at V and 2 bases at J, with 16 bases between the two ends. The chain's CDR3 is CAISQGDLNYGYTF. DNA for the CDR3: TGTGCCATTTCCCAAGGGGACTTAAACTATGGCTACACCTTC.

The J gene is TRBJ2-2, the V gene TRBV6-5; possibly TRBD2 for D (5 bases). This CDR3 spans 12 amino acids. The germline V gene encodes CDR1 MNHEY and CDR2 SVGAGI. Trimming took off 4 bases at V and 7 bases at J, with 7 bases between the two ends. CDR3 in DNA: TGTGCCAGCAGTTTGAGGGACGGGGAGCTGTTTTTT. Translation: CASSLRDGELFF.

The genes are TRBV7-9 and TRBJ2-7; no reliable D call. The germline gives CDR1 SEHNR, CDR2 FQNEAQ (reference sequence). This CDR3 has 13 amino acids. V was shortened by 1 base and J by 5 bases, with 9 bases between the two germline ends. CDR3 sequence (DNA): TGTGCCAGCAGCTTAGTTTCATCCCACGAGCAGTACTTC. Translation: CASSLVSSHEQYF.

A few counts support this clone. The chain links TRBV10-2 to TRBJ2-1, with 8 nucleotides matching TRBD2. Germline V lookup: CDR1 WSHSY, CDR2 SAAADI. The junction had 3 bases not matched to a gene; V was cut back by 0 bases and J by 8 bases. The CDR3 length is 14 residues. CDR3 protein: CASSESGGRHEQFF. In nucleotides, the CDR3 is TGCGCCAGCAGTGAGTCTGGCGGGAGGCATGAGCAGTTCTTC.

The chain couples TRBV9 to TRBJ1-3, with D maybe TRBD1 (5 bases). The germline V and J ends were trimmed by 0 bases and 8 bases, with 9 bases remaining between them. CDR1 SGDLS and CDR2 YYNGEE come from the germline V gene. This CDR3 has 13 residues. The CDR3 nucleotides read TGTGCCAGCAGCGTAGACCGGGGGGACACCATATATTTT. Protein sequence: CASSVDRGDTIYF.

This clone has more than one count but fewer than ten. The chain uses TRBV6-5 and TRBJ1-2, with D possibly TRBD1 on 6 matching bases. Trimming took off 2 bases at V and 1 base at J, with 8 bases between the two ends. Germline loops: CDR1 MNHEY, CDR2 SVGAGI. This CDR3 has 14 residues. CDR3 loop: CASSYLQGNYGYTF. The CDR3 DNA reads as TGTGCCAGCAGTTACCTACAGGGTAACTATGGCTACACCTTC.

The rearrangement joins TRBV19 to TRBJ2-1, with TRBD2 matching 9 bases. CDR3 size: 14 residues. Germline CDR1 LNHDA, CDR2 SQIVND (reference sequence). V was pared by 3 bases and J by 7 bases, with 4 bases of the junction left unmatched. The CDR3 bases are TGTGCCAGTAGTATTTTAGCGGGGGCTAATGAGCAGTTCTTC. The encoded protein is CASSILAGANEQFF.

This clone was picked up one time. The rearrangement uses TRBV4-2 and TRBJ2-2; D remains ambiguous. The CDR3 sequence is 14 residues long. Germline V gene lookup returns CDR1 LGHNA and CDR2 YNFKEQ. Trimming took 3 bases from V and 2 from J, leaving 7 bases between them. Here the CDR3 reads CASSHNSNTGELFF. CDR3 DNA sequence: TGTGCCAGCAGCCACAACAGCAACACCGGGGAGCTGTTTTTT.

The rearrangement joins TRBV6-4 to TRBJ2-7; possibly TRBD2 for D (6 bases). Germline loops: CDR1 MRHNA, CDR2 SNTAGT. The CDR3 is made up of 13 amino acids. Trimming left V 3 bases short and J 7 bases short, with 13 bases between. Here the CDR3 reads CASSEREQGEQYF. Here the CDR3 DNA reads TGTGCCAGCAGTGAACGGGAGCAAGGGGAGCAGTACTTC.

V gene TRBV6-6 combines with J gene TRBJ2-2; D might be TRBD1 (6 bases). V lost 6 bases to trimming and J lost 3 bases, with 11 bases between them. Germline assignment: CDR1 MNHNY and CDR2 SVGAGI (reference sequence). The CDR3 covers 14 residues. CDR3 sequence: CASRPDSYTGELFF. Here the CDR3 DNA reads TGTGCCAGCAGACCGGACAGTTACACCGGGGAGCTGTTTTTT.

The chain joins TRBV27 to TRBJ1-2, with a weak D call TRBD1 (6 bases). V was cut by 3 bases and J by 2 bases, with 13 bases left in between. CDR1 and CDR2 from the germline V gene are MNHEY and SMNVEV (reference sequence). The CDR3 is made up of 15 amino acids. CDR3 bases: TGTGCCAGCAGTTTGGACGTTGGACAGAACTATGGCTACACCTTC. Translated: CASSLDVGQNYGYTF.

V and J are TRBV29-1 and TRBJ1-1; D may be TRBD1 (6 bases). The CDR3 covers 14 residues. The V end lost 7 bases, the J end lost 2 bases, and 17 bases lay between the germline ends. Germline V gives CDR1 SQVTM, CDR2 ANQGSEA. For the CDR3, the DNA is TGCAGCGGGAGGGACGGGGGGCGAAACACTGAAGCTTTCTTT. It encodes CSGRDGGRNTEAFF.

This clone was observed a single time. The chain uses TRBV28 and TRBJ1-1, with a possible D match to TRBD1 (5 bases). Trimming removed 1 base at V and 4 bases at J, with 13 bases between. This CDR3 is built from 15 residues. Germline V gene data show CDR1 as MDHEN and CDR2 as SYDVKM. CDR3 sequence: CASSLSKRGTTEAFF. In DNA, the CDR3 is TGTGCCAGCAGTTTATCAAAAAGGGGCACCACTGAAGCTTTCTTT.

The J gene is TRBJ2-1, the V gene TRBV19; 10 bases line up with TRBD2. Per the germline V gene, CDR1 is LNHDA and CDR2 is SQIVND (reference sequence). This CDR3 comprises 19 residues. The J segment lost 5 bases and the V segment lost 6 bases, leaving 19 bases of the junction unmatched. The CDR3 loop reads CASRRVAGWSAGGNNEQFF. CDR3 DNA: TGTGCCAGTAGGCGGGTGGCAGGGTGGTCAGCGGGAGGGAACAATGAGCAGTTCTTC.

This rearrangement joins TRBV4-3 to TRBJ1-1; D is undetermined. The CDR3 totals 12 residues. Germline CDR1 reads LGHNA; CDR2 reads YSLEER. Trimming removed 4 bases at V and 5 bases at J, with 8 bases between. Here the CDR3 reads CASSRGGTEAFF. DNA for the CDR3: TGCGCCAGCAGCCGAGGAGGTACTGAAGCTTTCTTT.

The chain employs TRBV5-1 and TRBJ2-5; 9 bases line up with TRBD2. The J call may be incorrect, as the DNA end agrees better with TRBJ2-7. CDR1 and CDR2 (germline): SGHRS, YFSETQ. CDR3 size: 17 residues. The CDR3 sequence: CASSPTPGSGSPYEQYF. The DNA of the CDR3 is TGCGCCAGCAGTCCGACTCCGGGTAGCGGGAGTCCCTACGAGCAGTACTTC.

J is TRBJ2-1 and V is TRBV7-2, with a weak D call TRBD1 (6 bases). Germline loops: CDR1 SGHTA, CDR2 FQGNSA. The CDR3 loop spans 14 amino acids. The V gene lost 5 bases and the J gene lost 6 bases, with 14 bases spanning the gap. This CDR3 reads CASSRTGTPNEQFF. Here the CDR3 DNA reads TGTGCCAGCAGCCGCACCGGGACACCCAATGAGCAGTTCTTC.

The CDR3 coding sequence is TGTGCCACCCGTCTTACCGGGGAGCTGTTTTTT. Translated, it gives CATRLTGELFF. This chain joins TRBV15 and TRBJ2-2; D remains unclear. CDR3 size: 11 residues. Per the germline V gene, CDR1 is LNHNV and CDR2 is YYDKDF (reference sequence). Trimming pared 8 bases from V and 5 bases from J, leaving 6 bases between.

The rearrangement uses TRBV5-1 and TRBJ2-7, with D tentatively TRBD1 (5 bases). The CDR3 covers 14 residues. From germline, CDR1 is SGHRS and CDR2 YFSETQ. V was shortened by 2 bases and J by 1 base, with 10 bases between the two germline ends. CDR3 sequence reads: CASSLGDPSYEQYF. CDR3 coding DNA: TGCGCCAGCAGCTTAGGGGATCCATCCTACGAGCAGTACTTC.

The CDR3 DNA is TGCGCCAGCAGCCAAGATCAATCGGGAGTTGAAGCTTTCTTT. It translates to CASSQDQSGVEAFF. The rearrangement joins TRBV4-3 to TRBJ1-1; D ambiguous. Trimming cost V 0 bases and J 7 bases, with 12 bases left between them. CDR1 is LGHNA and CDR2 is YSLEER in the germline V gene. The CDR3 has 14 residues.

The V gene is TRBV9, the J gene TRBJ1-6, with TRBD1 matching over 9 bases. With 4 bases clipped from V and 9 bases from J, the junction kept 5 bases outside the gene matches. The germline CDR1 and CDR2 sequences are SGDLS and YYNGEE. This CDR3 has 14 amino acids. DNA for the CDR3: TGTGCCAGCAGCCCTCGACAGGGGGTTTCACCCCTCCACTTT. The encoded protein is CASSPRQGVSPLHF.

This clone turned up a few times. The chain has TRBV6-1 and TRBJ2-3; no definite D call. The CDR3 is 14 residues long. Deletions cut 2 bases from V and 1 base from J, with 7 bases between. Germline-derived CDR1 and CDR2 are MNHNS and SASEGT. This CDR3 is CASSENPGTDTQYF. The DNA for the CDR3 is TGTGCCAGCAGTGAAAACCCAGGCACAGATACGCAGTATTTT.